Presented here are 25 T cell receptor beta chains from one specimen sequenced in a study of control samples from healthy donors and cancer patients. This table comes from immunoSEQ multiplex PCR, and its TCRdb copy is limited to in-frame clones, with some not included. This repertoire shows tens of thousands of clones, 88% found once; its top ten account for approximately 4%. Sequencing was performed on blood. The receptors were sampled from a man aged 50 to 60 in good health.

The chain carries TRBV6-5 and TRBJ1-4, with a weak D call TRBD1 (5 bases). The CDR3 has 14 residues. Trimming cost V 0 bases and J 7 bases, with 9 bases left between them. Per germline, CDR1 MNHEY and CDR2 SVGAGI. CDR3: CASSYSGTGEKLFF. CDR3 nucleotides: TGTGCCAGCAGTTACTCAGGGACGGGTGAAAAACTGTTTTTT.

This clone was counted a single time. This chain connects TRBV28 to TRBJ2-1; D gene unclear. Per germline, CDR1 MDHEN and CDR2 SYDVKM. The CDR3 has 14 residues. Trimming shortened V by 1 base and J by 9 bases, and 13 bases separated the two germline ends. The CDR3 here is CASSLFVQEGEQFF. DNA for the CDR3: TGTGCCAGCAGTTTATTTGTTCAGGAAGGTGAGCAGTTCTTC.

There are a few counts of this clone. The gene calls are TRBV7-3 and TRBJ2-3; 15 nucleotides line up with TRBD2. Looked up from germline, CDR1 is SGHTA and CDR2 is FQGTGA. V gave up 4 bases and J gave up 4 bases; unmatched junction bases: 6. The CDR3 runs 17 residues. CDR3 sequence reads: CASSSGLAGGRADTQYF. The CDR3 region has the DNA TGTGCCAGCAGCTCCGGACTAGCGGGAGGGAGGGCAGATACGCAGTATTTT.

The gene calls are TRBV18 and TRBJ2-1; 8 bases are shared with TRBD2. Trimming removed 8 bases from V and 8 bases from J; junction bases left unmatched: 14. This CDR3 spans 15 amino acids. Germline V gene data show CDR1 as KGHSH and CDR2 as LQKENI. CDR3 region: CASNIGTSLRDEQFF. The DNA of the CDR3 is TGTGCCAGCAATATCGGGACTAGTCTTAGAGATGAGCAGTTCTTC.

V usage is TRBV11-2 and J usage is TRBJ2-7; 10 nucleotides agree with TRBD2. Trimming removed 5 bases from V and 6 bases from J; junction bases left unmatched: 10. Germline V gene lookup returns CDR1 SGHAT and CDR2 FQNNGV. The CDR3 length is 15 residues. The CDR3 protein is CASSTGQREGGEQYF. The CDR3 DNA reads TGTGCCAGCAGCACCGGGCAGCGGGAGGGGGGCGAGCAGTACTTC.

The chain couples TRBV7-2 to TRBJ1-4; a possible D gene is TRBD1 (5 bases). The germline gives CDR1 SGHTA, CDR2 FQGNSA. Trimming cost V 1 base and J 6 bases, with 12 bases left between them. There are 15 residues in the CDR3. The CDR3 sequence: CASSLGGAGHEKLFF. Written as DNA, the CDR3 is TGTGCCAGCAGCTTAGGAGGGGCCGGCCATGAAAAACTGTTTTTT.

Concerning this clone: One end of the junction fails to match germline, which may point to a read error. Other DNA sequences in the sample encode the same CDR3. V gene TRBV3-1 (or the pseudogene TRBV3-2) combines with J gene TRBJ1-5, with D tentatively TRBD1 (5 bases). CDR1 is LGHDT, CDR2 YNNKEL, per germline (reference sequence). CDR3 length: 14 amino acids. The CDR3 protein is CASSNTGGKQPQHF. The DNA of the CDR3 is TGTGCCAGCAGCAATACAGGCGGCAAGCAGCCCCAGCATTTT.

The V and J genes are TRBV15 and TRBJ1-3; D ambiguous. CDR1 is LNHNV, CDR2 YYDKDF, per germline (reference sequence). CDR3 length: 12 amino acids. V was cut by 5 bases and J by 4 bases, with 6 bases left in between. The CDR3 sequence: CATSAVGNTIYF. CDR3 DNA: TGTGCCACCAGCGCGGTCGGAAACACCATATATTTT.

This chain connects TRBV28 to TRBJ1-3; D ambiguous. V was shortened by 6 bases and J by 0 bases, with 15 bases between the two germline ends. The germline V gene encodes CDR1 MDHEN and CDR2 SYDVKM. The CDR3 covers 16 residues. The CDR3 reads CASSPPGVSSGNTIYF. The CDR3 nucleotides read TGTGCCAGCAGCCCCCCCGGGGTCTCCTCTGGAAACACCATATATTTT.

This clone was recorded a few times. The V and J genes are TRBV7-9 and TRBJ2-3; 10 nucleotides agree with TRBD2. Germline loops: CDR1 SEHNR, CDR2 FQNEAQ (reference sequence). The V segment lost 5 bases and the J segment 5 bases; nucleotides outside the gene matches: 13. The CDR3 totals 17 residues. The CDR3 protein is CASSIPLTLAGVDTQYF. The CDR3, as DNA: TGTGCCAGCAGCATACCCCTGACGCTAGCGGGAGTAGATACGCAGTATTTT.

This sequence joins TRBV6-2 or TRBV6-3 and TRBJ2-2; possibly TRBD1 for D (6 bases). The V end was cut by 6 bases, the J end by 7 bases, with 12 bases between. This CDR3 region has 13 residues. Germline lookup yields CDR1 MNHEY and CDR2 SVGEGT. The CDR3 sequence is CASSQPGDGELFF. The CDR3 coding sequence is TGTGCCAGCAGCCAACCAGGGGACGGGGAGCTGTTTTTT.

This chain connects TRBV6-2 or TRBV6-3 to TRBJ2-7, with D maybe TRBD1 (6 bases). Trimming stripped 2 bases from V and 0 bases from J, with 14 bases between. The CDR3 runs 16 residues. Looked up from germline, CDR1 is MNHEY and CDR2 is SVGEGT. CDR3 in amino acids: CASSYAQTGISYEQYF. The DNA of the CDR3 is TGTGCCAGCAGTTACGCCCAAACAGGGATCTCCTACGAGCAGTACTTC.

This CDR3 is CASSFRDGRGYTF. CDR3 DNA sequence: TGTGCCAGCAGTTTCAGGGATGGTAGAGGCTACACCTTC. The V gene is TRBV28, the J gene TRBJ1-2; D may be TRBD1 (5 bases). CDR1 and CDR2 (germline): MDHEN, SYDVKM. The CDR3 length is 13 residues. V lost 3 bases and J 8 bases, leaving 13 bases between the germline ends.

The chain recombines TRBV20-1 with TRBJ2-7; D is undetermined. CDR1 is DFQATT, CDR2 SNEGSKA, per germline (reference sequence). V was pared by 3 bases and J by 7 bases, with 16 bases between. The CDR3 has 13 amino acids. CDR3 DNA sequence: TGCAGTGCTAGTTCCCTAGGTTCCCTGGAGCAGTACTTC. This codes for CSASSLGSLEQYF.

The chain links TRBV5-1 to TRBJ1-2; the D is unclear. Deletions cut 1 base from V and 0 bases from J, with 19 bases between. Germline CDR1 is SGHRS and CDR2 is YFSETQ. The CDR3 covers 18 residues. The CDR3 DNA reads TGCGCCAGCAGCTTGTTGTTCCCGACCCCTACTACTAACTATGGCTACACCTTC. It translates to CASSLLFPTPTTNYGYTF.

V is TRBV15 and J is TRBJ2-1; D is perhaps TRBD2 (5 bases). CDR3 length: 15 residues. Trimming shortened V by 3 bases and J by 9 bases, and 18 bases separated the two germline ends. CDR1 and CDR2 from the germline V gene are LNHNV and YYDKDF (reference sequence). Written as DNA, the CDR3 is TGTGCCACCAGCAGGGAGGTGGGCGGCCCTTCTGAGCAGTTCTTC. It translates to CATSREVGGPSEQFF.

The chain links TRBV5-1 to TRBJ1-4; D is ambiguous. CDR1 is SGHRS, CDR2 YFSETQ, per germline. This CDR3 is built from 13 residues. Trimming shortened V by 0 bases and J by 3 bases, and 3 bases separated the two germline ends. CDR3 in amino acids: CASSLDPNEKLFF. Here the CDR3 DNA reads TGCGCCAGCAGCTTGGACCCTAATGAAAAACTGTTTTTT. Full variable domain (missing parts from reference TRBV5-1 and TRBJ1-4): KAGVTQTPRYLIKTRGQQVTLSCSPISGHRSVSWYQQTPGQGLQFLFEYFSETQRNKGNFPGRFSGRQFSNSRSEMNVSTLELGDSALYLCASSLDPNEKLFFGSGTQLSVL.

The J gene is TRBJ1-5, the V gene TRBV28; D not certain. The germline V and J ends were trimmed by 5 bases and 3 bases, with 11 bases remaining between them. The length of the CDR3 is 14 residues. Germline CDR1 reads MDHEN; CDR2 reads SYDVKM. CDR3 amino acids: CASSPRSSNQPQHF. The DNA of the CDR3 is TGTGCCAGCAGTCCCCGCAGTTCCAATCAGCCCCAGCATTTT. Filled out from reference TRBV28 and TRBJ1-5, the complete variable domain reads DVKVTQSSRYLVKRTGEKVFLECVQDMDHENMFWYRQDPGLGLRLIYFSYDVKMKEKGDIPEGYSVSREKKERFSLILESASTNQTSMYLCASSPRSSNQPQHFGDGTRLSIL.

This clone was observed a few times. The V and J genes are TRBV2 and TRBJ1-4; D is uncertain. The CDR3 consists of 15 residues. The ends were cut back, 1 base at V and 4 bases at J, with 10 bases in the middle. Germline V gene data show CDR1 as SNHLY and CDR2 as FYNNEI. The CDR3 nucleotides read TGTGCCAGCAGTGAAGATCGGCAGTTTAATGAAAAACTGTTTTTT. Translation gives CASSEDRQFNEKLFF.

The rearrangement links TRBV5-1 to TRBJ1-2; maybe TRBD1 (5 bases). The CDR3 extends over 13 amino acids. V was trimmed by 7 bases and J by 7 bases, leaving 17 bases between them. Germline V gene lookup returns CDR1 SGHRS and CDR2 YFSETQ. CDR3 DNA: TGCGCCAGCGAGCCCGGGGCGGGAGGTGGCTACACCTTC. It translates to CASEPGAGGGYTF.

The chain links TRBV6-5 to TRBJ1-1; 7 positions match TRBD1. The CDR3 consists of 14 residues. CDR1 and CDR2 (germline): MNHEY, SVGAGI. Trimming at V came to 8 bases and at J to 1 base, leaving 7 bases not matched to a gene. The CDR3 sequence: CASRGAGGNTEAFF. The CDR3 bases are TGTGCCAGCCGGGGGGCAGGGGGGAACACTGAAGCTTTCTTT.

Relative to its sample, this clone is medium-sized. The chain uses TRBV5-1 and TRBJ1-1, with D maybe TRBD1 (5 bases). V was trimmed by 4 bases and J by 5 bases, leaving 15 bases between them. In germline, CDR1 is SGHRS, CDR2 YFSETQ. This CDR3 is built from 14 residues. The CDR3 coding sequence is TGCGCCAGCAGCCCGGGGACCTTGGGGACTGAAGCTTTCTTT. Translated: CASSPGTLGTEAFF.

The chain recombines TRBV28 with TRBJ2-7; 9 nucleotides line up with TRBD2. The CDR3 is 14 amino acids. CDR1 MDHEN and CDR2 SYDVKM come from the germline V gene. J was trimmed by 4 bases and V by 5 bases; bases with no gene match: 6. The chain's CDR3 is CASSPGTSRYEQYF. In nucleotides, the CDR3 is TGTGCCAGCAGTCCCGGGACTAGCAGATACGAGCAGTACTTC.

This chain joins TRBV27 and TRBJ2-5, with TRBD1 matching 9 bases. This CDR3 is 15 amino acids long. Germline V gene data show CDR1 as MNHEY and CDR2 as SMNVEV (reference sequence). V gave up 5 bases and J gave up 7 bases; unmatched junction bases: 11. Here the CDR3 DNA reads TGTGCCAGCAGTCTCTCAATACAGGGGGCAAGGACCCAGTACTTC. It specifies CASSLSIQGARTQYF.

V usage is TRBV19 and J usage is TRBJ1-5; D is unclear. V lost 6 bases and J 1 base, leaving 7 bases between the germline ends. Germline values: CDR1 LNHDA, CDR2 SQIVND (reference sequence). The CDR3 extends over 13 amino acids. As DNA, the CDR3 is TGTGCCAGTAGAGGAGAGAGCAATCAGCCCCAGCATTTT. It specifies CASRGESNQPQHF.